These 18 T cell receptor beta chains share one sample of origin, sequenced in a study of blood T cell repertoires in COVID-19. Profiled with immunoSEQ multiplex PCR; TCRdb holds only in-frame clones, not every one. The sample has a few hundred thousand clones; around 88% are singletons. The sample taken for sequencing was peripheral blood. Every receptor here comes from an elderly man with acute or convalescent COVID-19.

The V call is TRBV11-3, the J call TRBJ1-1; D is perhaps TRBD1 (5 bases). With 5 bases removed from V and 7 bases from J, the gap between germline ends came to 14 bases. Germline CDR1 is SGHNT and CDR2 is YENEEA. The CDR3 length is 13 residues. The CDR3 sequence: CASSPGAGLEAFF. In DNA, the CDR3 is TGTGCCAGCAGCCCGGGAGCGGGGCTTGAAGCTTTCTTT.

This chain links TRBV7-2 with TRBJ2-7; TRBD1 matches at 8 bases. V trimming: 5 bases; J trimming: 3 bases; junction bases outside the gene matches: 9. Germline assignment: CDR1 SGHTA and CDR2 FQGNSA. CDR3 length: 15 residues. The CDR3 here is CASSQPGTGHYEQYF. CDR3 sequence (DNA): TGTGCCAGCAGCCAACCCGGGACAGGACACTACGAGCAGTACTTC.

This chain uses TRBV6-6 with TRBJ1-3; the match to TRBD1 covers 12 bases. The V segment lost 5 bases and the J segment 8 bases; nucleotides outside the gene matches: 22. Germline V gene sequence: CDR1 MNHNY, CDR2 SVGAGI (reference sequence). This CDR3 is built from 20 residues. CDR3 nucleotides: TGTGCCAGCAGTCGGGGGGGACAGGGGGCGCGAGTAGAAGGGGCATACACCATATATTTT. Protein: CASSRGGQGARVEGAYTIYF.

The rearrangement uses TRBV3-1 (or the pseudogene TRBV3-2) and TRBJ2-1; D ambiguous. V was shortened by 8 bases and J by 4 bases, with 12 bases between the two germline ends. CDR1 LGHDT and CDR2 YNNKEL come from the germline V gene (reference sequence). The CDR3 has 13 amino acids. The CDR3 is CASGPEPYNEQFF. The CDR3 nucleotides are TGTGCCAGCGGGCCAGAACCTTACAATGAGCAGTTCTTC.

The chain links TRBV4-3 to TRBJ2-7; the match to TRBD1 covers 7 bases. The V gene's germline CDR1 is LGHNA and CDR2 YSLEER. The V and J ends lost 3 bases and 0 bases, in that order; junction bases with no gene match: 5. The CDR3 has 15 amino acids. CDR3 DNA sequence: TGCGCCAGCAGCCAGGGTAGGACAGGCTCCTACGAGCAGTACTTC. This encodes CASSQGRTGSYEQYF.

The chain has TRBV6-4 and TRBJ1-1; weak D call: TRBD1 (5 bases). The CDR3 runs 14 residues. Trimming removed 2 bases at V and 6 bases at J, with 13 bases between. Germline CDR1 reads MRHNA; CDR2 reads SNTAGT. In nucleotides, the CDR3 is TGTGCCAGCAGTGACACTTACGACAGCGCTGAAGCTTTCTTT. As protein: CASSDTYDSAEAFF.

The chain employs TRBV4-1 and TRBJ2-5; no reliable D call. The V gene lost 0 bases and the J gene lost 6 bases, with 8 bases spanning the gap. Germline assignment: CDR1 MGHRA and CDR2 YSYEKL. CDR3 length equals 13 residues. CDR3 coding DNA: TGCGCCAGCAGCCAAGATGTGAGGAAGACCCAGTACTTC. Encoded protein: CASSQDVRKTQYF.

The chain uses TRBV5-1 and TRBJ1-1; no firm D call. Trimming stripped 4 bases from V and 1 base from J, with 8 bases between. The germline CDR1 and CDR2 sequences are SGHRS and YFSETQ. This CDR3 region has 13 residues. In DNA form, the CDR3 reads TGCGCCAGCAGCCCCTTTAAGAACACTGAAGCTTTCTTT. This codes for CASSPFKNTEAFF.

V gene TRBV7-3 combines with J gene TRBJ2-2; D is possibly TRBD2 (5 bases). This CDR3 region has 15 residues. Germline loops: CDR1 SGHTA, CDR2 FQGTGA. V shed 5 bases and J shed 1 base, with 11 bases lying between them. In DNA, the CDR3 is TGTGCCAGCAGCCTTTTACTAGGGAACACCGGGGAGCTGTTTTTT. Protein sequence: CASSLLLGNTGELFF.

This rearrangement joins TRBV7-9 to TRBJ1-2; perhaps TRBD1 as D (5 bases). The germline gives CDR1 SEHNR, CDR2 FQNEAQ (reference sequence). CDR3 length equals 16 residues. V lost 4 bases to trimming and J lost 1 base, with 16 bases between them. CDR3 nucleotide sequence: TGTGCCAGCAGCTCGATTGACAGTGCCCATAACTATGGCTACACCTTC. Translated, it gives CASSSIDSAHNYGYTF.

This chain uses TRBV14 with TRBJ1-2; D might be TRBD1 (6 bases). Germline CDR1 and CDR2: SGHDN and FVKESK. V lost 4 bases and J lost 4, with 13 bases in between. The CDR3 loop spans 14 amino acids. The CDR3 sequence: CASSPNGQIYGYTF. For the CDR3, the DNA is TGTGCCAGCAGCCCCAACGGACAGATCTATGGCTACACCTTC.

This chain links TRBV7-8 with TRBJ1-1, with a weak D call TRBD1 (5 bases). Trimming pared 4 bases from V and 0 bases from J, leaving 18 bases between. The CDR3 is 17 residues long. Germline V gene lookup returns CDR1 SGHVS and CDR2 FQNEAQ. This CDR3 reads CASSSAWGTRMNTEAFF. The CDR3 DNA sequence: TGTGCCAGCAGCTCCGCCTGGGGCACGAGGATGAACACTGAAGCTTTCTTT.

The rearrangement uses TRBV6-5 and TRBJ1-6, with D tentatively TRBD1 (6 bases). The CDR3 totals 15 residues. Trimming took off 2 bases at V and 9 bases at J, with 14 bases between the two ends. Per germline, CDR1 MNHEY and CDR2 SVGAGI. The CDR3 protein is CASSYLTGSGSPLHF. In DNA form, the CDR3 reads TGTGCCAGCAGTTACCTTACAGGGAGCGGTTCACCCCTCCACTTT.

This clone was seen just once. CDR3 residues: CASSLLQGITEAFF. The DNA for the CDR3 is TGCGCCAGCAGCTTGCTACAGGGGATCACTGAAGCTTTCTTT. The chain couples TRBV5-1 to TRBJ1-1; 7 bases agree with TRBD1. The J segment lost 4 bases and the V segment lost 1 base, leaving 4 bases of the junction unmatched. CDR3 length: 14 residues. Germline loops: CDR1 SGHRS, CDR2 YFSETQ.

The chain employs TRBV4-1 and TRBJ2-7, with 8 bases that match TRBD1. V was clipped by 0 bases and J by 4 bases; unmatched bases: 14. The germline CDR1 and CDR2 sequences are MGHRA and YSYEKL. The CDR3 has 18 residues. CDR3 DNA: TGCGCCAGCAGCCAAGACTCATCAGAGACAGGGGCGGCGTACGAGCAGTACTTC. It specifies CASSQDSSETGAAYEQYF.

The chain has TRBV2 and TRBJ2-7; the D gene is possibly TRBD1 (5 bases). The CDR3 is 12 residues long. The germline V gene has CDR1 SNHLY and CDR2 FYNNEI. V gave up 6 bases and J gave up 4 bases, with 10 bases separating them. The CDR3 DNA reads as TGTGCCAGCAGCCGTTACAGGTACGAGCAGTACTTC. Its translation: CASSRYRYEQYF.

J is TRBJ2-3 and V is TRBV10-3; 7 positions agree with TRBD1. The CDR3 totals 14 residues. V was clipped by 4 bases and J by 2 bases; unmatched bases: 3. Germline V gene data show CDR1 as ENHRY and CDR2 as SYGVKD. The CDR3 is CAISAGTATDTQYF. Written as DNA, the CDR3 is TGTGCCATCAGTGCCGGGACAGCCACAGATACGCAGTATTTT.

The genes are TRBV6-5 and TRBJ2-7; TRBD2 might be the D (5 bases). V lost 11 bases and J 2 bases, leaving 16 bases between the germline ends. Germline values: CDR1 MNHEY, CDR2 SVGAGI. The CDR3 runs to 13 residues. The CDR3 is CACVWTGTYEQYF. DNA of the CDR3: TGTGCCTGTGTTTGGACGGGGACCTACGAGCAGTACTTC.